The entry that follows covers one TCR beta chain sequence. The sample is drawn from a study of blood T cell repertoires in COVID-19. Produced via immunoSEQ multiplex PCR; TCRdb's table is partial and in-frame only. The profile covers approximately 220,000 clones, with about 83% appearing a single time and approximately 6.2% taken by the ten largest. CDR1 is SGDLS and CDR2 is YYNGEE in the germline V gene. V dropped 4 bases and J dropped 1 base, with 11 bases sitting between them. The CDR3 has 14 residues. This chain connects TRBV9 to TRBJ1-2; D gene unclear. Sequencing was done on a sample of peripheral blood. The receptor's source is a man in his 60s who had recovered from COVID-19. The CDR3 here is CASSPFDNNYGYTF. CDR3 sequence (DNA): TGTGCCAGCAGCCCTTTCGACAATAACTATGGCTACACCTTC.